This T cell receptor beta chain was retrieved from a study of vaccination and CD4 T cells after COVID-19. On the study more broadly: The convalescents, six males and four females, included two who were Hispanic.

Treatment indicated: approximately 9-day PBMC culture with coronavirus spike peptide pools or control peptides (ViraFEST assay). In the case of this clonotype: The antigen remains undetermined.

CDR1 and CDR2 (germline): SGHTA, FQGNSA. Trimming stripped 7 bases from V and 0 bases from J, with 12 bases between. This CDR3 spans 14 amino acids. Findings of the study overall: Spike mono-reactivity was found in 304 of 307 vaccine-specific clones from convalescent patients.

The Oncomine TCR Beta short-read assay was applied to DNA of cultured CD4+ T cells. CD4+ T cells were cultured, and genomic DNA was extracted from them. Via MiXCR, TCRdb re-called the PCR reads, giving one row per CDR3 protein. This sample yields more than 13,000 distinct CDR3 sequences, of which nearly 75% are seen a single time; around 15% belongs to the top ten. This sequence originates from a human donor who had recovered from COVID-19. The sequencing sample was made of CD4+ T cells from blood, cultured in vitro. The chain links TRBV7-2 to TRBJ1-2, with D perhaps TRBD1 (6 bases). CDR3 loop: CASNLQGTNYGYTF. CDR3 nucleotides: TGTGCCAGCAACCTACAGGGAACTAACTATGGCTACACCTTC. Supplemented by reference TRBV7-2 and TRBJ1-2, the full variable domain reads GAGVSQSPSNKVTEKGKDVELRCDPISGHTALYWYRQSLGQGLEFLIYFQGNSAPDKSGLPSDRFSAERTGGSVSTLTIQRTQQEDSAVYLCASNLQGTNYGYTFGSGTRLTVV.